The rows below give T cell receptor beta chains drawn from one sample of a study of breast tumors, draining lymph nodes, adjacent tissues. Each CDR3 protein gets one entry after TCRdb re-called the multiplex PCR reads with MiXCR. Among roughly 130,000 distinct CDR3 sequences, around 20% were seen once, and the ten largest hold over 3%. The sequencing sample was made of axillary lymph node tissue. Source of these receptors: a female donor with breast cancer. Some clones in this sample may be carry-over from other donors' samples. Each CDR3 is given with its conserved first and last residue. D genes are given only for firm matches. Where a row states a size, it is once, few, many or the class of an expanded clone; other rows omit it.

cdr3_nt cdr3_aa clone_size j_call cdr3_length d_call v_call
TGTGCCAGCAGTTCCCGGACAGGTAGATCTTCACCCCTCCACTTT CASSSRTGRSSPLHF many TRBJ1-6 15 TRBD1 TRBV27
TGTGCCAGCAGTTCGGGGGGGTATGCTTGGGATCTGTTTTTT CASSSGGYAWDLFF few TRBJ1-4 14 . TRBV28
TGCAGTGCTAGAGATCTTTTGGCTAGCGGGAGCTACGAGCAGTACTTC CSARDLLASGSYEQYF many TRBJ2-7 16 TRBD2 TRBV20-1
TGCAGTGCTAGAGCGGTGTTGGGCAATCAGCCCCAGCATTTT CSARAVLGNQPQHF many TRBJ1-5 14 . TRBV20-1
TGTGCCAGCAGCTGGGACAGGGATGGTGAGGCTTTCTTT CASSWDRDGEAFF . TRBJ1-1 13 TRBD1 TRBV5-6
TGTGCCAGCACCTGTGGAAAACTGTTTTTT CASTCGKLFF many TRBJ1-4 10 . TRBV7-3
TGTGCCACCCACCGGGACATCCAAGAGACCCAGTACTTC CATHRDIQETQYF many TRBJ2-5 13 . TRBV2
TGCGCCAGCAGCCAAGAGGGGGGGGGCGGCGAGCAGTACTTC CASSQEGGGGEQYF many TRBJ2-7 14 . TRBV4-1
TGTGCCATCTCCACTAGCGAGTTCTACGAGCAGTACTTC CAISTSEFYEQYF many TRBJ2-7 13 TRBD2 TRBV10-3
TGTGCCAGCAGTGGGGGCTATGGCTACACCTTC CASSGGYGYTF many TRBJ1-2 11 . TRBV2
TGCAGCGTCGCCGGGACAGAACTATACGAGCAGTACTTC CSVAGTELYEQYF many TRBJ2-7 13 TRBD1 TRBV29-1
TGTGCCAGCAGCTTGACGGGACAGAATGAAAAACCGTTTTTT CASSLTGQNEKPFF once TRBJ1-4 14 TRBD1 TRBV5-6
TGCGCCAGCAGCCCACCGACAGTAACCCACGAGCAGTACTTC CASSPPTVTHEQYF many TRBJ2-7 14 . TRBV5-1
TGTGCCAGCAGCCACGGAAACTCTGGGGCCAACGTCCTGACTTTC CASSHGNSGANVLTF many TRBJ2-6 15 . TRBV3-1
TGTGCCAGCAGCCAAGGTTCACGTATCTACCAAGAGACCCAGTACTTC CASSQGSRIYQETQYF many TRBJ2-5 16 . TRBV4-2
TGTGCCAGTAATACAGGTACAGGTGGCAGAGAGACCCAGTACTTC CASNTGTGGRETQYF many TRBJ2-5 15 . TRBV19
TGTGCCAGTAGTATTTTAGGGGGGGTCAATGAGCAGTTCTTC CASSILGGVNEQFF many TRBJ2-1 14 . TRBV19
TGTGCCAGCAGCGTGGGACAGAGCTCTGGGGCCAACGTCCTGACTTTC CASSVGQSSGANVLTF many TRBJ2-6 16 TRBD1 TRBV11-2
TGTGCCAGCAGTCCATTAGCAGACGAGCAGTACTTC CASSPLADEQYF . TRBJ2-7 12 . TRBV28
TGTGCCAGCAGCCAAGAAGATTACCCAGGCGGTTCACCCCTCCACTTT CASSQEDYPGGSPLHF many TRBJ1-6 16 . TRBV3-1
TGTGCCAGCAAAGTTGTAATAAGTTCACCCCTCCACTTT CASKVVISSPLHF many TRBJ1-6 13 . TRBV6-1
TGTGCCAGCAGCCGCAGGGGCGGAACTCAAGAGACCCAGTACTTC CASSRRGGTQETQYF . TRBJ2-5 15 . TRBV5-6
TGTGCCAGTACGAGGGACCCCAACAGTGAGCAGTTCTTC CASTRDPNSEQFF many TRBJ2-1 13 . TRBV19
TGTGCCAGCAAGCCCGGGACAGGGCCCACTAATGGAAAACTGTTTTTT CASKPGTGPTNGKLFF . TRBJ1-4 16 TRBD1 TRBV7-3
TGTGCCAGTTCCCAGTTCCTCGCCGGAACCTACAATGAGCAGTTCTTC CASSQFLAGTYNEQFF many TRBJ2-1 16 . TRBV19
TGCGCCAGCAGTGAGTCGACAGGGAGCAACATTCAGTACTTC CASSESTGSNIQYF few TRBJ2-4 14 TRBD1 TRBV10-2
TGTGCCAGCAGTTTAGACAGTACGAACACTGAAGCTTTCTTT CASSLDSTNTEAFF . TRBJ1-1 14 . TRBV12-3/TRBV12-4
TGTGCCAGCAGCTTGGGGGGGTTTGTAGATGAGCAGTTCTTC CASSLGGFVDEQFF many TRBJ2-1 14 . TRBV5-5
TGTGCCAGCAGTGCCGAGCGGGGCTCCTACAATGAGCAGTTCTTC CASSAERGSYNEQFF many TRBJ2-1 15 TRBD2 TRBV2
TGTGCCAGCTCACCAGCTACAGGGGGACAAGAGACCCAGTACTTC CASSPATGGQETQYF many TRBJ2-5 15 TRBD1 TRBV18
TGCGCCAGCAGCCGAACGGGGACGCGGGGGGGCCGCACAGATACGCAGTATTTT CASSRTGTRGGRTDTQYF many TRBJ2-3 18 TRBD2 TRBV4-1
TGTGCCAGCAGCCTTGGGCCGTCGGAAGAGCAGTTCTTC CASSLGPSEEQFF many TRBJ2-1 13 . TRBV2
TGTGCCAGCAGTCCGCCGGGACTAGCGTACTACAATGAGCAGTTCTTC CASSPPGLAYYNEQFF . TRBJ2-1 16 TRBD2 TRBV5-5
TGTGCCAGCAGTCAGGGGATTGGGTCACCCCTCCACTTT CASSQGIGSPLHF many TRBJ1-6 13 . TRBV2
TGTGCCAGCAGTTTAACCCTCAGGAGTTTTGAGGGCTACACCTTC CASSLTLRSFEGYTF . TRBJ1-2 15 . TRBV12-3/TRBV12-4
TGTGCCAGCAGTTTTTCTTCCCCGAACTCTGGAAACACCATATATTTT CASSFSSPNSGNTIYF many TRBJ1-3 16 . TRBV6-6
TGTGCCAGCAGCTTTACCGACGGTCAAGACGCCTACAATGAGCAGTTCTTC CASSFTDGQDAYNEQFF many TRBJ2-1 17 . TRBV9
TGCAGTGCTATCAACACGAACACCGGGGAGCTGTTTTTT CSAINTNTGELFF many TRBJ2-2 13 . TRBV20-1
TGCGCCAGCACTAGGGGGGGCTCTGGGGCCAACGTCCTGACTTTC CASTRGGSGANVLTF many TRBJ2-6 15 . TRBV5-1
TGTGCCAGCTCACCTTTAAGCGGACGCACAGATACGCAGTATTTT CASSPLSGRTDTQYF few TRBJ2-3 15 . TRBV18
TGTGCCACCAGTGATTCCTCGGGACAGAGCACAGATACGCAGTATTTT CATSDSSGQSTDTQYF many TRBJ2-3 16 TRBD1 TRBV24-1
TGTGCCAGCAGCTCCTATAGCGGGGACCTAGAGCAGTACTTC CASSSYSGDLEQYF many TRBJ2-7 14 TRBD2 TRBV7-2
TGTGCCAGCAGTTACTACATGCGGGAGACCCAGTACTTC CASSYYMRETQYF many TRBJ2-5 13 . TRBV6-2/TRBV6-3
TGTGCCAGCTGGGGACCCTACGAGCAGTACTTC CASWGPYEQYF many TRBJ2-7 11 . TRBV27
TGCGCCAGCAGCTCACCCTCGGGCAGGGAAGCTTTCTTT CASSSPSGREAFF once TRBJ1-1 13 . TRBV5-1
TGCAGCGTTTGGGACAGGGCTCGGGACTATGGCTACACCTTC CSVWDRARDYGYTF many TRBJ1-2 14 TRBD1 TRBV29-1
TGCGCCAGCAGCTTCGGCGACAGGGAAGGAGGTACCGGGGAGCTGTTTTTT CASSFGDREGGTGELFF many TRBJ2-2 17 TRBD1 TRBV5-1
TGTGCCAGCTCACCCTTGGGGAGAGGGCAGAACGAAAAACTGTTTTTT CASSPLGRGQNEKLFF . TRBJ1-4 16 . TRBV27
TGTGCCAGCAGAAGACTAGTCAATGAGCAGTTCTTC CASRRLVNEQFF many TRBJ2-1 12 . TRBV12-3/TRBV12-4
TGCAGCGTTGATGGACCGAACACAGATACGCAGTATTTT CSVDGPNTDTQYF many TRBJ2-3 13 . TRBV29-1